This T cell receptor (beta chain) was retrieved from a study of T cell repertoires in cytomegalovirus infection. A single record per CDR3 protein comes from TCRdb applying MiXCR to the reads. The top ten clones hold less than 3% of a sample with 310,000 or so distinct CDR3 sequences, 9.6% of them seen once. Trimming took 3 bases from V and 6 from J; bases not matched to a gene: 10. The CDR3 loop spans 15 amino acids. CDR1 is SNHLY, CDR2 FYNNEI, per germline. This clonotype was seen a handful of times. The receptor was derived from a human donor in good health (CMV status not recorded). Some clones in this sample may be carry-over from other donors' samples. The specimen sequenced was PBMCs. The V call is TRBV2, the J call TRBJ1-2; TRBD1 agrees at 7 bases. CDR3 amino acids: CASSDPGDRADGYTF. DNA of the CDR3: TGTGCCAGCAGTGATCCCGGAGACAGGGCCGATGGCTACACCTTC.